Listed here is a single TCR beta chain. What this receptor recognizes is not known. No qualities accompany the bases; no much larger clone lies one base away. These data belong to a study of blood T cell repertoires in COVID-19 (dated by TCRdb to 2018 to 2021). The study in broad terms: The collaborator samples originated in the United States, Italy and Spain and spanned the acute and convalescent phases of COVID-19. The material from the prospective study consisted of cDNA or gDNA derived from T cells, B-cell-depleted T cells, or PBMCs. Subjects who had been exposed to COVID-19, were actively infected with it, or had recovered from it provided the deeply sampled blood TCRbeta repertoires that made up the dataset. A freely available public database, intended as a resource for researchers studying the immune response to SARS-CoV-2, is where the repertoires were released. Samples came from the ongoing ImmuneRACE study (first 160 participants) plus 1,254 subjects from 6 global collaborators. Nearly every sample came with metadata listing a de-identified subject ID, COVID-19 status, age in years and sex. HLA class I and class II types, where available, came from metadata supplied by the sample provider rather than from assay-based typing. Beyond this particular receptor, the publication reports: The quantity of clinical and demographic metadata differed by source and by participant and was supplied without curation.

The immunoSEQ Assay, a bias-controlled multiplex PCR, was used to amplify TCRbeta CDR3 regions from genomic DNA. Processing in the source paper ran as follows. Within the assay, amplification of reference gene primers was used to estimate how many nucleated cells each sample contained. Sequence reads were collapsed and filtered to measure the absolute abundance of every unique TCRbeta CDR3 rearrangement. For each sample, productive Simpson clonality was calculated as the square root of Simpson's diversity index across productive rearrangements. TCRdb's version of the immuneACCESS table is confined to in-frame rearrangements and falls short of the full clone set. An unresolved V gene accounts for under half of the shortfall where checked; the remainder is of unknown origin. The V and J calls and the clone size are those of that table, but D and trimming were determined from the DNA. The sample includes 250,000 to 300,000 clones, with around 90% observed a single time. The ten largest clonotypes hold about 1.7% of the sample.

Participants in the prospective study were enrolled through a virtual design, were aged 18 to 89 years, and lived in roughly 24 United States geographic areas. To assign participants to cohorts, the prospective study relied on clinical history that participants themselves reported in a screening survey and a study questionnaire. For ImmuneRACE Cohort 3, a participant was defined as recovered based on two consecutive negative NP/OP PCR tests, clearance by a healthcare professional, or resolution of symptoms. In the prospective study, mobile phlebotomists collected whole blood, serum and a nasopharyngeal or oropharyngeal swab from each participant. Prospective study participants could optionally give additional blood draws and questionnaires over a 2-month period. Blood samples from the prospective study were shipped frozen or at room temperature prior to DNA extraction. At the junction V is shortened by 1 base and J by 0 bases, with 10 bases in between. As encoded in the germline V gene, CDR1 is LGHNT while CDR2 is FRNRAP. The CDR3 contains 15 residues, cysteine and phenylalanine counted. Only the CDR3 portion is preserved as DNA: 45 bases, with reading frame beginning at the first base.

The rearrangement combines TRBV12-5 with TRBJ2-7; TRBD1 is a possible D gene, resting on 7 matching bases. The specimen sequenced was PBMCs or T cells enriched from blood (not recorded which). The TCR was taken from a woman aged 40 to 49 who had recovered from COVID-19. The base sequence is TGTGCTAGTGGTTTGGGGGGGGACAGCTCCTACGAGCAGTACTTC. Translation gives CASGLGGDSSYEQYF.